Listed here are 10 T cell receptor beta chains from one sample, sequenced in a study of blood T cell repertoires in COVID-19. Sequencing used immunoSEQ multiplex PCR; TCRdb keeps in-frame clones, though not all of them. This sample has 97,000 or so clones, with 79% found just once. Specimen: peripheral blood. The receptors derive from a woman older than 75 with active or convalescent COVID-19.

Here the CDR3 reads CASSLEGGGNEQFF. The DNA of the CDR3 is TGTGCCAGCAGCTTAGAAGGGGGGGGCAATGAGCAGTTCTTC. This chain connects TRBV11-3 to TRBJ2-1, with TRBD2 as a possible D gene (7 bases). Germline lookup yields CDR1 SGHNT and CDR2 YENEEA. There are 14 residues in the CDR3. V was cut by 0 bases and J by 6 bases, with 9 bases left in between. The variable domain in full, with the rest retrieved from reference TRBV11-3 and TRBJ2-1, is EAGVVQSPRYKIIEKKQPVAFWCNPISGHNTLYWYLQNLGQGPELLIRYENEEAVDDSQLPKDRFSAERLKGVDSTLKIQPAELGDSAVYLCASSLEGGGNEQFFGPGTRLTVL.

This clone was observed once. The chain is built from TRBV7-9 and TRBJ1-4, with 8 bases identical to TRBD1. Per the germline V gene, CDR1 is SEHNR and CDR2 is FQNEAQ (reference sequence). The V and J ends lost 2 bases and 7 bases, in that order; junction bases with no gene match: 3. CDR3 length equals 14 residues. CDR3 DNA: TGTGCCAGCAGCTTACGGACAGGGACTGAAAAACTGTTTTTT. Protein: CASSLRTGTEKLFF.

The rearrangement uses TRBV25-1 and TRBJ1-1, with D perhaps matching TRBD1 (6 bases). V was trimmed by 8 bases and J by 0 bases, leaving 10 bases between them. Germline CDR1 is MGHDK and CDR2 is SYGVNS. The CDR3 is 13 amino acids. The CDR3, as DNA: TGTGCCAGCTCCCAGGGGATGAACACTGAAGCTTTCTTT. Translation: CASSQGMNTEAFF.

The CDR3 region is CASSLGAGGGSDQETQYF. CDR3 sequence (DNA): TGTGCCAGCAGCTTAGGAGCCGGTGGCGGGAGTGACCAAGAGACCCAGTACTTC. The V and J genes are TRBV7-9 and TRBJ2-5, with 7 bases matching TRBD2. CDR3 length: 18 residues. Trimming removed 1 base from V and 0 bases from J; junction bases left unmatched: 11. Germline V lookup: CDR1 SEHNR, CDR2 FQNEAQ (reference sequence).

This chain links TRBV21-1 with TRBJ2-7; the table's D gene call, TRBD1, was not cross checked with the DNA. TRBV21-1 is a pseudogene segment. The CDR3 is made up of 15 amino acids. The CDR3 is CASSNANGTAYEQYF. Here the CDR3 DNA reads TGTGCCAGCAGCAATGCAAACGGGACAGCTTACGAGCAGTACTTC.

The chain combines TRBV18 with TRBJ2-1, with D possibly matching TRBD2 (5 bases). From germline, CDR1 is KGHSH and CDR2 LQKENI. This CDR3 spans 16 amino acids. Trimming removed 3 bases from V and 8 bases from J, with 20 bases in between. The CDR3 bases are TGTGCCAGCTCACCCGGAAAGCTAGCCATTCTCCATGAGCAGTTCTTC. Its protein is CASSPGKLAILHEQFF.

The chain carries TRBV20-1 and TRBJ2-5, with 8 bases matching TRBD1. V shed 3 bases, J shed 4 bases, and the junction held 7 bases outside the gene matches. The CDR3 contains 14 residues. CDR1 and CDR2 from the germline V gene are DFQATT and SNEGSKA (reference sequence). CDR3: CSASPPDRGETQYF. CDR3 nucleotide sequence: TGCAGTGCTAGTCCCCCAGACAGGGGAGAGACCCAGTACTTC.

In DNA form, the CDR3 reads TGTGCCAGCAGCTTGTTACAGACCCAAGAGACCCAGTACTTC. Translating gives CASSLLQTQETQYF. The rearrangement links TRBV5-4 to TRBJ2-5; D is undetermined. The CDR3 sequence is 14 residues long. Germline lookup yields CDR1 SGHNT and CDR2 YYREEE (reference sequence). Trimming pared 1 base from V and 1 base from J, leaving 8 bases between.

In its sample, this clone was seen once. The chain employs TRBV5-4 and TRBJ1-2; 10 nucleotides agree with TRBD1. V shed 0 bases and J 8 bases; nucleotides not matched to a gene: 4. In germline, CDR1 is SGHNT, CDR2 YYREEE (reference sequence). CDR3 length: 14 residues. Here the CDR3 reads CASSLVGQGVGYTF. The DNA for the CDR3 is TGTGCCAGCAGCTTGGTTGGACAGGGGGTCGGCTACACCTTC.

The chain recombines TRBV10-3 with TRBJ1-2; maybe TRBD1 (5 bases). The length of the CDR3 is 12 residues. V was clipped by 7 bases and J by 8 bases, with 14 bases between them. The germline V gene has CDR1 ENHRY and CDR2 SYGVKD. This CDR3 is CAIMGLVKGYTF. In nucleotides, the CDR3 is TGTGCCATCATGGGGCTGGTGAAAGGCTACACCTTC.